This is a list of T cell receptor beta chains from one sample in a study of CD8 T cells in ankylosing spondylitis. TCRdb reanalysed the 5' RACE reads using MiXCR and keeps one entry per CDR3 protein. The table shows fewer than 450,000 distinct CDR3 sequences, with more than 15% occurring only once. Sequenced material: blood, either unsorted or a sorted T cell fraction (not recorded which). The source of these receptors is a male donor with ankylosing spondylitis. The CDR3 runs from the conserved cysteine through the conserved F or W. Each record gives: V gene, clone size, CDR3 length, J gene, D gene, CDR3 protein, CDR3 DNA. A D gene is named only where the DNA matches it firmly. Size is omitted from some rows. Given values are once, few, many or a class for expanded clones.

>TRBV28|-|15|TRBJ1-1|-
CASSLGGGRNTEAFF
TGTGCCAGCAGTTTGGGGGGGGGCCGGAACACTGAAGCTTTCTTT
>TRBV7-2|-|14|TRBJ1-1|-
CASTAAILNTEAFF
TGTGCCAGCACCGCGGCCATATTGAACACTGAAGCTTTCTTT
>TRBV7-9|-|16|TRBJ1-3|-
CASSRATGISGNTIYF
TGTGCCAGCAGCCGAGCCACGGGAATCTCTGGAAACACCATATATTTT
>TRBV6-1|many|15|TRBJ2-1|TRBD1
CASRALDRVLNEQFF
TGTGCCAGCAGAGCCTTGGACAGGGTCCTGAATGAGCAGTTCTTC
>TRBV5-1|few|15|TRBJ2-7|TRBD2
CASSPKRGESYEQYF
TGCGCCAGCAGCCCGAAGCGGGGGGAGTCCTACGAGCAGTACTTC
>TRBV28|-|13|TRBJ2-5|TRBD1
CASRTGGQETQYF
TGTGCCAGCAGAACAGGGGGGCAAGAGACCCAGTACTTC
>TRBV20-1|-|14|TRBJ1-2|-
CSAYGGGTDYGYTF
TGCAGTGCTTACGGTGGGGGGACGGACTATGGCTACACCTTC
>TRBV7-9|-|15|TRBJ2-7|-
CASSSGGGRTYEQYF
TGTGCCAGCAGCTCAGGGGGGGGGAGGACCTACGAGCAGTACTTC
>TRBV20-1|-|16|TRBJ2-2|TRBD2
CSARENRLAVTGELFF
TGCAGTGCTAGAGAAAACAGACTAGCGGTTACGGGGGAGCTGTTTTTT
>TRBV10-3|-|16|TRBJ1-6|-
CAISESRTASNSPLHF
TGTGCCATCAGTGAGTCCCGGACAGCCTCGAATTCACCCCTCCACTTT
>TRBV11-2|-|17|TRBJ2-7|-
CASSLGISPGGTYEQYF
TGTGCCAGCAGCTTAGGAATTTCCCCCGGGGGTACCTACGAGCAGTACTTC
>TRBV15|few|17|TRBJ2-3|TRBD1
CATSREDRGWGTDTQYF
TGTGCCACCAGCAGAGAGGACAGGGGGTGGGGTACAGATACGCAGTATTTT
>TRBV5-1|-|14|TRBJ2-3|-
CASSFLDSTDTQYF
TGCGCCAGCAGCTTCCTCGACAGCACAGATACGCAGTATTTT
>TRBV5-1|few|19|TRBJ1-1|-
CASRPDIDRADPLNTEAFF
TGCGCCAGCCGCCCAGACATAGACAGAGCCGATCCACTGAACACTGAAGCTTTCTTT
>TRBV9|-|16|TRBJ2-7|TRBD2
CASSPRGVLVPYEQYF
TGTGCCAGCAGCCCCCGGGGGGTCCTAGTCCCCTACGAGCAGTACTTC
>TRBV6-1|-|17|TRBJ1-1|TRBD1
CASSEVGQGRSKSEAFF
TGTGCCAGCAGTGAAGTGGGACAGGGGAGGAGTAAGTCTGAAGCTTTCTTT
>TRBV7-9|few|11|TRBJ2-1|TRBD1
CASKGAGEQFF
TGTGCCAGCAAGGGGGCCGGTGAGCAGTTCTTC
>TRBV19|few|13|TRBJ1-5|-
CASKDTLNQPQHF
TGTGCCAGTAAGGACACTCTTAATCAGCCCCAGCATTTT
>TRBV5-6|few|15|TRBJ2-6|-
CASSFGRPGANVLTF
TGTGCCAGCAGCTTTGGGAGACCTGGGGCCAACGTCCTGACTTTC
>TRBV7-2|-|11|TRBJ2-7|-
CASSLVSEQYF
TGTGCCAGCAGCTTGGTCAGCGAGCAGTACTTC
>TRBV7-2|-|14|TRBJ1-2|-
CASSLGATNYGYTF
TGTGCCAGCAGCTTAGGTGCGACCAACTATGGCTACACCTTC
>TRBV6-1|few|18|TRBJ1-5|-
CASSEGATAGLSNQPQHF
TGTGCCAGCAGTGAGGGGGCGACAGCGGGGTTGAGCAATCAGCCCCAGCATTTT
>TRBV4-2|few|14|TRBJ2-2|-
CASSQAGLSGELFF
TGTGCCAGCAGCCAGGCAGGGCTCTCCGGGGAGCTGTTTTTT
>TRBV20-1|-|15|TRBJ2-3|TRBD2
CSARRTSGWTDTQYF
TGCAGTGCTAGAAGGACTAGCGGGTGGACAGATACGCAGTATTTT
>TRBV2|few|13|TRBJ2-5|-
CASSPYAVETQYF
TGTGCCAGCAGCCCTTACGCAGTGGAGACCCAGTACTTC
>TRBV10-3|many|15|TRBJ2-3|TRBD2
CAISDLAGATDTQYF
TGTGCCATCAGTGATTTAGCGGGAGCGACAGATACGCAGTATTTT
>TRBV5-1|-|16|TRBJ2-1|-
CASSQTVGGGGHEQFF
TGCGCCAGCAGCCAGACCGTGGGGGGAGGGGGCCATGAGCAGTTCTTC
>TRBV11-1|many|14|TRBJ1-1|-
CASSLFEGNTEAFF
TGTGCCAGCAGCTTATTTGAGGGGAACACTGAAGCTTTCTTT
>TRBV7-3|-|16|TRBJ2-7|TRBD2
CASSLMRGRLSYEQYF
TGTGCCAGCAGCTTAATGCGCGGGAGGTTGTCCTACGAGCAGTACTTC
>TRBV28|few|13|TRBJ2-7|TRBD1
CASSSTGRYEQYF
TGTGCCAGCAGTTCGACAGGGCGCTACGAGCAGTACTTC
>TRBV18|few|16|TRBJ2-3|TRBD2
CASSPMGGRRTDTQYF
TGTGCCAGCTCACCAATGGGCGGGAGACGCACAGATACGCAGTATTTT
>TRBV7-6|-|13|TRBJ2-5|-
CASSLTYRETQYF
TGTGCCAGCAGCTTAACCTATAGGGAGACCCAGTACTTC
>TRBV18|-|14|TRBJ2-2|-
CASSPRSSAGELFF
TGTGCCAGCTCACCAAGGTCGTCTGCCGGGGAGCTGTTTTTT
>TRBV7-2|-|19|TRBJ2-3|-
CASSLRLRSAAGRTDTQYF
TGTGCCAGCAGCTTAAGGCTACGATCGGCTGCGGGACGCACAGATACGCAGTATTTT
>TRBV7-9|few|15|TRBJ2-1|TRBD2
CASSLRTSGRGEQFF
TGTGCCAGCAGCCTCCGGACTAGCGGGAGGGGTGAGCAGTTCTTC
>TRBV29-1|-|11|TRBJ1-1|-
CSVLRNTEAFF
TGCAGCGTTTTGAGGAACACTGAAGCTTTCTTT
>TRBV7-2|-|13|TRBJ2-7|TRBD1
CASSTGQGREQYF
TGTGCCAGCAGCACCGGACAGGGTCGAGAGCAGTACTTC
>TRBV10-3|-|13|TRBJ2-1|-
CAISTGSYNEQFF
TGTGCCATCAGTACAGGGTCCTACAATGAGCAGTTCTTC
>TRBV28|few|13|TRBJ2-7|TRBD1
CASSPGDRYEQYF
TGTGCCAGCAGTCCCGGGGACAGATACGAGCAGTACTTC
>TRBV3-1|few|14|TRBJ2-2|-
CASSQQGEGGELFF
TGTGCCAGCAGCCAACAAGGGGAAGGCGGGGAGCTGTTTTTT
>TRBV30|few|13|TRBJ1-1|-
CAWRGRWITEAFF
TGTGCCTGGAGGGGACGCTGGATCACTGAAGCTTTCTTT
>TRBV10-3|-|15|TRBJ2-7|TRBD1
CAINDDRDLAYEQYF
TGTGCCATCAACGACGACAGGGACCTAGCCTACGAGCAGTACTTC
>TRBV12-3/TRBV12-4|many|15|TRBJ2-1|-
CASSFGGRPNNEQFF
TGTGCCAGCAGTTTTGGGGGACGGCCCAACAATGAGCAGTTCTTC
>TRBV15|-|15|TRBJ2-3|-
CATSPRDLGKITQYF
TGTGCCACCAGCCCCCGTGATTTGGGAAAAATTACGCAGTATTTT
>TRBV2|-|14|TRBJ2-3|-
CASRVGLSGDTQYF
TGTGCCAGCAGGGTTGGACTGTCGGGAGATACGCAGTATTTT
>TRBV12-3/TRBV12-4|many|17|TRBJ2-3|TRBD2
CASSSERGGRRTDTQYF
TGTGCCAGCAGTTCGGAGCGGGGGGGCCGTAGGACAGATACGCAGTATTTT
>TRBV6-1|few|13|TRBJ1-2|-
CASSEWQGHGYTF
TGTGCCAGCAGTGAATGGCAGGGCCATGGCTACACCTTC
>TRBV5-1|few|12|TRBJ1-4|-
CASSSSNEKLFF
TGCGCCAGCAGCTCCAGTAATGAAAAACTGTTTTTT
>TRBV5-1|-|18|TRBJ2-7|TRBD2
CASSLGLGTSGYSYEQYF
TGCGCCAGCAGCTTGGGTCTGGGAACTAGCGGGTACTCCTACGAGCAGTACTTC
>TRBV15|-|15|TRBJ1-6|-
CATSREGTRNSPLHF
TGTGCCACCAGCAGAGAAGGGACAAGGAATTCACCCCTCCACTTT
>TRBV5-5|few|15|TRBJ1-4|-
CASSFRGRGGEKLFF
TGTGCCAGCAGCTTCCGGGGAAGGGGGGGTGAAAAACTGTTTTTT
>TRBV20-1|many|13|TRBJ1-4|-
CSARRATNEKLFF
TGCAGTGCCAGAAGGGCAACTAATGAAAAACTGTTTTTT
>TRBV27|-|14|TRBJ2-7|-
CASSFRGAGYEQYF
TGTGCCAGCAGTTTTAGGGGGGCAGGCTACGAGCAGTACTTC